The 26 T cell receptor beta chains given below trace back to one sample, sequenced in a study of blood T cell repertoires in COVID-19. TCRdb keeps only in-frame clones here, not all; method: immunoSEQ multiplex PCR. The repertoire includes some 180,000 clones, approximately 90% of them detected once, and around 1.9% sits in the top ten. Sequenced material: peripheral blood. The source is a man aged 45-60 years who had recovered from COVID-19.

The CDR3, as DNA: TGTGCCAGCAGCCCCCGGGACAGGGTCCACAATGAGCAGTTCTTC. Translation: CASSPRDRVHNEQFF. This chain uses TRBV6-5 with TRBJ2-1; 9 positions match TRBD1. The CDR3 sequence is 15 residues long. V shed 6 bases, J shed 5 bases, and the junction held 8 bases outside the gene matches. The germline V gene encodes CDR1 MNHEY and CDR2 SVGAGI.

J is TRBJ2-1 and V is TRBV3-1 (or the pseudogene TRBV3-2); 9 positions match TRBD2. CDR3 length: 16 amino acids. Looked up from germline, CDR1 is LGHDT and CDR2 is YNNKEL (reference sequence). Trimming took 4 bases from V and 6 from J; bases not matched to a gene: 10. This CDR3 reads CASSPARGGATNEQFF. Here the CDR3 DNA reads TGTGCCAGCAGCCCCGCTCGCGGGGGGGCCACCAATGAGCAGTTCTTC.

The CDR3 loop reads CATSRRQGLNTGELFF. DNA of the CDR3: TGTGCCACCAGCCGTCGACAGGGGTTGAACACCGGGGAGCTGTTTTTT. V and J are TRBV15 and TRBJ2-2, with 8 positions matching TRBD1. The germline CDR1 and CDR2 sequences are LNHNV and YYDKDF (reference sequence). J gave up 1 base and V 5 bases, and 6 bases lay outside the gene matches. This CDR3 has 16 amino acids. The entire variable domain, with the rest obtained from reference TRBV15 and TRBJ2-2, is as follows: DAMVIQNPRYQVTQFGKPVTLSCSQTLNHNVMYWYQQKSSQAPKLLFHYYDKDFNNEADTPDNFQSRRPNTSFCFLDIRSPGLGDTAMYLCATSRRQGLNTGELFFGEGSRLTVL.

This chain links TRBV14 with TRBJ2-3; D possibly corresponds to TRBD2 (6 bases). Germline V gene sequence: CDR1 SGHDN, CDR2 FVKESK. The CDR3 runs 14 residues. The V end was cut by 3 bases, the J end by 2 bases, with 9 bases between. The CDR3 DNA sequence: TGTGCCAGCAGCCATCGGGACTTCACAGATACGCAGTATTTT. It is translated as CASSHRDFTDTQYF.

V and J are TRBV5-4 and TRBJ2-7; 12 bases line up with TRBD2. CDR3 size: 18 residues. After removal of 0 bases from V and 2 bases from J, the junction contained 9 bases not matched to a gene. CDR1 and CDR2 from the germline V gene are SGHNT and YYREEE (reference sequence). The CDR3 bases are TGTGCCAGCAGCTTGGCCGAGGCTAGCGGGAGGGGTACCTACGAGCAGTACTTC. This codes for CASSLAEASGRGTYEQYF.

This clone came up once. This chain links TRBV5-1 with TRBJ2-2, with a weak D call TRBD1 (5 bases). The length of the CDR3 is 14 residues. V gave up 3 bases and J gave up 3 bases, with 9 bases separating them. Per germline, CDR1 SGHRS and CDR2 YFSETQ. CDR3 amino acids: CASSSQVHTGELFF. The CDR3 bases are TGCGCCAGCAGCTCACAGGTTCACACCGGGGAGCTGTTTTTT.

This chain joins TRBV5-4 and TRBJ2-5; TRBD2 might be the D (6 bases). This CDR3 has 14 residues. From germline, CDR1 is SGHNT and CDR2 YYREEE (reference sequence). V shed 3 bases and J shed 5 bases, with 14 bases lying between them. CDR3 sequence: CASSSGTPAETQYF. The CDR3 nucleotides are TGTGCCAGCAGCTCCGGGACTCCTGCCGAGACCCAGTACTTC.

This rearrangement joins TRBV6-6 to TRBJ2-7, with TRBD1 matching over 9 bases. V shed 7 bases and J 3 bases; nucleotides not matched to a gene: 4. The CDR3 sequence is 13 residues long. The V gene's germline CDR1 is MNHNY and CDR2 SVGAGI (reference sequence). The CDR3 DNA reads as TGTGCCAGCACCCGGGACAGGGACTACGAGCAGTACTTC. Translating it yields CASTRDRDYEQYF.

This clone was detected only once. The J gene is TRBJ2-7, the V gene TRBV5-6, with TRBD2 matching 13 bases. The CDR3 is 17 amino acids. J was trimmed by 4 bases and V by 3 bases; bases with no gene match: 10. Germline V gives CDR1 SGHDT, CDR2 YYEEEE. CDR3 loop: CASSSIGTSGKRYEQYF. Written as DNA, the CDR3 is TGTGCCAGCAGCTCGATTGGGACTAGCGGGAAGCGATACGAGCAGTACTTC.

The J gene is TRBJ2-7, the V gene TRBV5-4, with D hard to call. The germline V gene encodes CDR1 SGHNT and CDR2 YYREEE (reference sequence). V was cut by 3 bases and J by 7 bases, with 11 bases left in between. The CDR3 totals 12 residues. Here the CDR3 DNA reads TGTGCCAGCAGCTCCCCAGCCAGGGAGCAGTACTTC. Amino acids: CASSSPAREQYF.

V usage is TRBV18 and J usage is TRBJ1-6; D gene ambiguous. The CDR3 extends over 13 amino acids. CDR1 is KGHSH, CDR2 LQKENI, per germline. V lost 2 bases, J lost 6 bases, and 5 bases lay in between. The CDR3 bases are TGTGCCAGCTCACCATCGGGTAATTCACCCCTCCACTTT. Its protein is CASSPSGNSPLHF.

The chain couples TRBV5-4 to TRBJ2-2; 7 bases map to TRBD1. CDR3 length: 14 amino acids. Germline CDR1 is SGHNT and CDR2 is YYREEE (reference sequence). The trim removed 1 base at V and 6 bases at J, leaving 3 bases unmatched. CDR3 amino acids: CASSLRQGPGELFF. The CDR3 DNA reads as TGTGCCAGCAGCTTGAGACAGGGTCCCGGGGAGCTGTTTTTT.

The chain combines TRBV7-3 with TRBJ2-5, with a tentative D call TRBD2 (5 bases). CDR3 length: 15 amino acids. V was shortened by 2 bases and J by 2 bases, with 12 bases between the two germline ends. Germline CDR1 reads SGHTA; CDR2 reads FQGTGA. CDR3 coding DNA: TGTGCCAGCAGCTTAGAGGGTCGTTGGCAAGAGACCCAGTACTTC. Amino acid sequence: CASSLEGRWQETQYF.

This clone is a singleton in its sample. The chain is built from TRBV24-1 and TRBJ2-3; D unresolved. Germline V lookup: CDR1 KGHDR, CDR2 SFDVKD. This CDR3 has 17 residues. V was cut by 3 bases and J by 1 base, with 16 bases left in between. The CDR3 bases are TGTGCCACCAGTGATCAGGTGTCCATAACGGGCACAGATACGCAGTATTTT. Protein sequence: CATSDQVSITGTDTQYF.

The chain recombines TRBV4-3 with TRBJ2-7; TRBD1 matches at 7 bases. The CDR3 length is 15 residues. CDR1 is LGHNA and CDR2 is YSLEER in the germline V gene. Trimming cost V 3 bases and J 2 bases; bases outside gene matches: 7. The CDR3 reads CASSHDRDGAYEQYF. As DNA, the CDR3 is TGCGCCAGCAGCCATGACAGGGACGGAGCCTACGAGCAGTACTTC.

The rearrangement uses TRBV28 and TRBJ2-5, with a tentative D call TRBD1 (6 bases). The germline V gene has CDR1 MDHEN and CDR2 SYDVKM. The CDR3 is 11 residues long. V lost 5 bases and J 9 bases, leaving 10 bases between the germline ends. This CDR3 reads CASSETGSQYF. The CDR3 region has the DNA TGTGCCAGCAGTGAGACAGGTTCCCAGTACTTC.

The chain recombines TRBV2 with TRBJ1-1, with TRBD1 identical over 8 bases. Germline-derived CDR1 and CDR2 are SNHLY and FYNNEI. Trimming cost V 6 bases and J 1 base; bases outside gene matches: 13. The CDR3 consists of 17 residues. CDR3 protein: CASRDRQGLGRNTEAFF. CDR3 in DNA: TGTGCCAGCAGGGATAGACAGGGGTTAGGACGGAACACTGAAGCTTTCTTT. The full variable domain, with the rest looked up from reference TRBV2 and TRBJ1-1, is EPEVTQTPSHQVTQMGQEVILRCVPISNHLYFYWYRQILGQKVEFLVSFYNNEISEKSEIFDDQFSVERPDGSNFTLKIRSTKLEDSAMYFCASRDRQGLGRNTEAFFGQGTRLTVV.

The chain joins TRBV4-2 to TRBJ1-3; 7 bases fit TRBD1. The trim removed 3 bases at V and 5 bases at J, leaving 7 bases unmatched. The CDR3 contains 15 residues. The germline gives CDR1 LGHNA, CDR2 YNFKEQ. The DNA of the CDR3 is TGTGCCAGCAGCCAGAATACAGGGGACCGAAACACCATATATTTT. This translates into CASSQNTGDRNTIYF.

The J gene is TRBJ1-2, the V gene TRBV6-2 or TRBV6-3, with a possible D match to TRBD1 (5 bases). The CDR3 contains 14 residues. Trimming left V 7 bases short and J 10 bases short, with 22 bases between. Germline CDR1 MNHEY, CDR2 SVGEGT. The CDR3 here is CASTPSLGTFDYTF. For the CDR3, the DNA is TGTGCCAGCACCCCCTCCCTCGGGACTTTTGACTACACCTTC.

The chain combines TRBV30 with TRBJ1-1; a weak D match, TRBD1 (5 bases). The CDR3 is 16 residues long. Trimming removed 0 bases from V and 0 bases from J, with 14 bases in between. CDR1 and CDR2 from the germline V gene are GTSNPN and SVGIG (reference sequence). Written as DNA, the CDR3 is TGTGCCTGGAGTGTACTTCGACAGCTGATGAACACTGAAGCTTTCTTT. Residues: CAWSVLRQLMNTEAFF.

The chain is built from TRBV19 and TRBJ2-3; 13 nucleotides agree with TRBD2. The CDR3 extends over 17 amino acids. V lost 1 base to trimming and J lost 1 base; unmatched junction nucleotides: 2. CDR1 is LNHDA, CDR2 SQIVND, per germline (reference sequence). The CDR3 is CASSIVGLAGGTDTQYF. CDR3 nucleotides: TGTGCCAGTAGTATAGTCGGACTAGCGGGGGGCACAGATACGCAGTATTTT.

The J gene is TRBJ2-5, the V gene TRBV7-6; a weak D match, TRBD2 (5 bases). V was clipped by 2 bases and J by 5 bases, with 12 bases between them. This CDR3 is built from 14 residues. Germline CDR1 SGHVS, CDR2 FNYEAQ. CDR3 loop: CASSLFEGSETQYF. The DNA of the CDR3 is TGTGCCAGCAGCTTATTTGAGGGTTCGGAGACCCAGTACTTC.

The rearrangement joins TRBV2 to TRBJ2-7; D might be TRBD2 (5 bases). Germline V CDR1 and CDR2: SNHLY, FYNNEI. The CDR3 loop spans 13 amino acids. Trimming took off 3 bases at V and 1 base at J, with 7 bases between the two ends. This CDR3 is CASSDPGSYEQYF. The DNA for the CDR3 is TGTGCCAGCAGTGATCCGGGGTCCTACGAGCAGTACTTC.

This clone was recorded once. The rearrangement uses TRBV5-6 and TRBJ1-2; 7 bases line up with TRBD1. The CDR3 totals 14 residues. CDR1 is SGHDT and CDR2 is YYEEEE in the germline V gene. V shed 4 bases, J shed 2 bases, and the junction held 5 bases outside the gene matches. The CDR3 is CASSPNRGNYGYTF. The CDR3 DNA follows: TGTGCCAGCAGCCCTAACAGGGGCAACTATGGCTACACCTTC.

The chain is built from TRBV6-2 or TRBV6-3 and TRBJ1-2; TRBD1 aligns across 7 bases. Germline lookup yields CDR1 MNHEY and CDR2 SVGEGT. Unmatched junction bases numbered 8, after V lost 5 bases and J lost 8 bases. This CDR3 is built from 13 residues. The CDR3 region is CASSPGGFGGYTF. CDR3 coding DNA: TGTGCCAGCAGTCCAGGGGGATTTGGGGGCTACACCTTC.

The rearrangement uses TRBV6-6 and TRBJ1-6, with D hard to call. V lost 2 bases and J 7 bases, leaving 15 bases between the germline ends. CDR1 is MNHNY, CDR2 SVGAGI, per germline (reference sequence). There are 16 residues in the CDR3. The CDR3 reads CASSYLEAGWNSPLHF. As DNA, the CDR3 is TGTGCCAGCAGTTACCTAGAGGCGGGTTGGAATTCACCCCTCCACTTT.